The 30 T cell receptor beta chains given below trace back to one sample, sequenced in a study of cytomegalovirus exposure and HLA in healthy donors. A multiplex PCR was run with 60 Vbeta primers and 13 Jbeta primers. Using immunoSEQ multiplex PCR, the repertoire was profiled, and TCRdb retains in-frame clones only, with some absent. The sample includes under 300,000 clones, 80% to 90% of them seen just once. The material sequenced was PBMCs. These receptors were taken from a man aged 35-49 years in good health and CMV-seropositive.

The chain links TRBV4-3 to TRBJ2-7; D perhaps matches TRBD2 (6 bases). The CDR3 is 15 residues long. The germline V and J ends were trimmed by 3 bases and 5 bases, with 17 bases remaining between them. Germline-derived CDR1 and CDR2 are LGHNA and YSLEER. The CDR3 DNA is TGCGCCAGCAGCCAGAGCGGGTTGAGGCGGGACGAGCAGTACTTC. Encoded protein: CASSQSGLRRDEQYF.

J is TRBJ1-1 and V is TRBV28, with 7 bases identical to TRBD1. CDR1 and CDR2 (germline): MDHEN, SYDVKM. The CDR3 totals 15 residues. Unmatched junction bases numbered 11, after V lost 5 bases and J lost 5 bases. The CDR3 region is CASSLFSTGVTEAFF. CDR3 in DNA: TGTGCCAGCAGTCTATTTTCTACAGGGGTGACTGAAGCTTTCTTT. Filled out from reference TRBV28 and TRBJ1-1, the complete variable domain reads DVKVTQSSRYLVKRTGEKVFLECVQDMDHENMFWYRQDPGLGLRLIYFSYDVKMKEKGDIPEGYSVSREKKERFSLILESASTNQTSMYLCASSLFSTGVTEAFFGQGTRLTVV.

The V and J genes are TRBV28 and TRBJ2-2; 8 nucleotides align to TRBD2. The CDR3 is 15 residues long. Germline V CDR1 and CDR2: MDHEN, SYDVKM. With V trimmed by 7 bases and J by 3 bases, 7 bases remained unmatched. CDR3: CASNLREGYTGELFF. The CDR3 region has the DNA TGTGCCAGCAACCTACGGGAGGGGTACACCGGGGAGCTGTTTTTT.

The rearrangement links TRBV29-1 to TRBJ2-1, with D maybe TRBD1 (6 bases). V shed 6 bases and J shed 6 bases, with 9 bases lying between them. The germline gives CDR1 SQVTM, CDR2 ANQGSEA. This CDR3 has 11 amino acids. The CDR3 coding sequence is TGCAGCGTCGGACAGTTCAATGAGCAGTTCTTC. Amino acids: CSVGQFNEQFF.

This sequence joins TRBV19 and TRBJ2-1; 9 bases are shared with TRBD2. Germline values: CDR1 LNHDA, CDR2 SQIVND (reference sequence). This CDR3 contains 16 residues. After removal of 0 bases from V and 5 bases from J, the junction contained 5 bases not matched to a gene. CDR3 sequence reads: CASSIDAGGPNNEQFF. The DNA for the CDR3 is TGTGCCAGTAGTATAGATGCGGGAGGGCCAAACAATGAGCAGTTCTTC. The whole variable domain, filled in from reference TRBV19 and TRBJ2-1, reads DGGITQSPKYLFRKEGQNVTLSCEQNLNHDAMYWYRQDPGQGLRLIYYSQIVNDFQKGDIAEGYSVSREKKESFPLTVTSAQKNPTAFYLCASSIDAGGPNNEQFFGPGTRLTVL.

The chain combines TRBV5-6 with TRBJ1-4; 7 nucleotides match TRBD1. V was pared by 4 bases and J by 8 bases, with 8 bases of the junction left unmatched. The CDR3 totals 14 residues. Germline V lookup: CDR1 SGHDT, CDR2 YYEEEE. The CDR3 protein is CASSETGQFEKLFF. DNA of the CDR3: TGTGCCAGCAGCGAGACGGGACAGTTCGAAAAACTGTTTTTT.

This sequence joins TRBV7-2 and TRBJ2-3; 7 bases agree with TRBD2. CDR1 and CDR2 from the germline V gene are SGHTA and FQGNSA. Germline trimming cut 5 bases from V and 4 bases from J; bases unmatched to any gene: 12. The length of the CDR3 is 16 residues. The chain's CDR3 is CASSRRGRGVADTQYF. The CDR3 DNA reads as TGTGCCAGCAGCCGTAGAGGGAGGGGCGTCGCAGATACGCAGTATTTT.

J is TRBJ1-2 and V is TRBV18, with TRBD1 as a possible D gene (6 bases). Looked up from germline, CDR1 is KGHSH and CDR2 is LQKENI. This CDR3 is 14 amino acids long. V lost 6 bases and J 6 bases, leaving 17 bases between the germline ends. The CDR3 sequence: CASSFTQGQNGYTF. In nucleotides, the CDR3 is TGTGCCAGCTCCTTTACGCAGGGGCAGAATGGCTACACCTTC. The full variable domain, completed using reference TRBV18 and TRBJ1-2, is NAGVMQNPRHLVRRRGQEARLRCSPMKGHSHVYWYRQLPEEGLKFMVYLQKENIIDESGMPKERFSAEFPKEGPSILRIQQVVRGDSAAYFCASSFTQGQNGYTFGSGTRLTVV.

The chain is built from TRBV21-1 and TRBJ2-1; TRBD1 is the table's D call and was not checked against the DNA. TRBV21-1 is labeled a pseudogene. There are 15 residues in the CDR3. For the CDR3, the DNA is TGTGCCAGCAGGAAGGGAAGGGGATTCTACAATGAGCAGTTCTTC. Its protein is CASRKGRGFYNEQFF.

In its sample, this clone was seen once. V and J are TRBV2 and TRBJ2-7; D is ambiguous. Trimming pared 8 bases from V and 3 bases from J, leaving 11 bases between. Germline CDR1 SNHLY, CDR2 FYNNEI. There are 12 residues in the CDR3. The CDR3 sequence: CASEKPSYEQYF. CDR3 coding DNA: TGTGCCAGCGAAAAACCTAGCTACGAGCAGTACTTC.

The genes are TRBV15 and TRBJ2-5, with a possible D match to TRBD1 (5 bases). The DNA end favors TRBJ2-7, so the J call may be wrong. The germline V gene has CDR1 LNHNV and CDR2 YYDKDF (reference sequence). This CDR3 is 13 amino acids long. CDR3 region: CATSPIRGGEQYF. DNA for the CDR3: TGTGCCACCAGCCCTATTAGGGGCGGCGAGCAGTACTTC.

This clone was observed a single time. The V call is TRBV2, the J call TRBJ2-5, with 7 positions matching TRBD1. The CDR3 is made up of 17 amino acids. The trim removed 7 bases at V and 0 bases at J, leaving 14 bases unmatched. In germline, CDR1 is SNHLY, CDR2 FYNNEI. CDR3 nucleotides: TGTGCCAGCAACGGACAGTTAGGGGGCTCTGACCAAGAGACCCAGTACTTC. Translating gives CASNGQLGGSDQETQYF.

The chain combines TRBV7-3 with TRBJ2-1; TRBD2 aligns across 11 bases. CDR3 length equals 15 residues. The V gene's germline CDR1 is SGHTA and CDR2 FQGTGA. Trimming removed 4 bases from V and 6 bases from J; junction bases left unmatched: 5. CDR3 sequence reads: CASSSLAGGSNEQFF. The CDR3 bases are TGTGCCAGCAGCTCCTTAGCGGGAGGGTCCAATGAGCAGTTCTTC.

The V call is TRBV15, the J call TRBJ2-5, with 8 bases lining up with TRBD1. CDR1 and CDR2 from the germline V gene are LNHNV and YYDKDF (reference sequence). This CDR3 has 15 residues. V gave up 3 bases and J gave up 5 bases; unmatched junction bases: 8. The CDR3 region has the DNA TGTGCCACCAGCAGTAGACAGGGGCCAAGGGAGACCCAGTACTTC. Translation: CATSSRQGPRETQYF.

This clone was counted once. The V and J genes are TRBV28 and TRBJ2-3; D remains unclear. The germline gives CDR1 MDHEN, CDR2 SYDVKM. The V gene lost 6 bases and the J gene lost 2 bases, with 12 bases spanning the gap. CDR3 length: 14 residues. The CDR3 here is CASSIIVPTDTQYF. CDR3 nucleotide sequence: TGTGCCAGCAGCATAATAGTTCCCACAGATACGCAGTATTTT.

V gene TRBV4-1 combines with J gene TRBJ2-1; 12 bases fit TRBD2. The CDR3 spans 18 residues. V shed 1 base and J 6 bases; nucleotides not matched to a gene: 10. Germline CDR1 and CDR2: MGHRA and YSYEKL. The CDR3 is CASSQVPRLAGAGNEQFF. CDR3 DNA: TGCGCCAGCAGCCAAGTTCCGAGACTAGCGGGAGCGGGCAATGAGCAGTTCTTC.

CDR3 loop: CASSYSGQGNEQFF. The CDR3 DNA reads TGTGCCAGCAGTTACTCCGGGCAGGGGAATGAGCAGTTCTTC. This chain connects TRBV6-5 to TRBJ2-1; TRBD1 might be the D (6 bases). Trimming pared 0 bases from V and 7 bases from J, leaving 10 bases between. Germline V gene sequence: CDR1 MNHEY, CDR2 SVGAGI. This CDR3 is built from 14 residues.

This sequence joins TRBV29-1 and TRBJ2-7; tentatively, D is TRBD2 (6 bases). The CDR3 loop spans 14 amino acids. Germline-derived CDR1 and CDR2 are SQVTM and ANQGSEA. V lost 6 bases, J lost 6 bases, and 21 bases lay in between. This CDR3 reads CSVQVGSGFPEQYF. For the CDR3, the DNA is TGCAGCGTCCAAGTTGGGAGCGGGTTTCCCGAGCAGTACTTC.

The chain recombines TRBV28 with TRBJ1-5, with TRBD1 as a possible D gene (5 bases). Germline assignment: CDR1 MDHEN and CDR2 SYDVKM. The CDR3 spans 15 residues. Trimming removed 5 bases from V and 4 bases from J, with 15 bases in between. The CDR3 nucleotides read TGTGCCAGCAGTCCCGGGGGGTACGGGAATCAGCCCCAGCATTTT. Its translation is CASSPGGYGNQPQHF.

The chain carries TRBV28 and TRBJ2-3; D is possibly TRBD2 (6 bases). The CDR3 length is 14 residues. The germline gives CDR1 MDHEN, CDR2 SYDVKM. V dropped 8 bases and J dropped 3 bases, with 15 bases sitting between them. As DNA, the CDR3 is TGTGCCAGCCTGGACGGAGGGGTGACAGATACGCAGTATTTT. Its translation: CASLDGGVTDTQYF.

This chain joins TRBV5-1 and TRBJ1-4, with TRBD1 matching 8 bases. The CDR3 has 16 amino acids. After removal of 0 bases from V and 7 bases from J, the junction contained 8 bases not matched to a gene. Per germline, CDR1 SGHRS and CDR2 YFSETQ. The CDR3 bases are TGCGCCAGCAGCTTGGAGGCAGGGGGCAGGGGTGAAAAACTGTTTTTT. This codes for CASSLEAGGRGEKLFF.

The chain uses TRBV28 and TRBJ1-1; D unclear. The ends were cut back, 3 bases at V and 0 bases at J, with 17 bases in the middle. CDR1 is MDHEN and CDR2 is SYDVKM in the germline V gene. The CDR3 covers 17 residues. DNA for the CDR3: TGTGCCAGCAGTTTTTTCAGGTTGAGGGCCATGAACACTGAAGCTTTCTTT. Translation gives CASSFFRLRAMNTEAFF.

The rearrangement links TRBV28 to TRBJ2-6, with TRBD1 as a possible D gene (5 bases). This CDR3 spans 17 amino acids. Germline V gives CDR1 MDHEN, CDR2 SYDVKM. V was shortened by 5 bases and J by 0 bases, with 14 bases between the two germline ends. In DNA, the CDR3 is TGTGCCAGCAGTACACGGACAAGAGCCTCTGGGGCCAACGTCCTGACTTTC. This encodes CASSTRTRASGANVLTF.

The chain carries TRBV4-1 and TRBJ2-5; 14 bases line up with TRBD2. Losses at the gene ends were 1 base for V and 2 bases for J; bases not matched to a gene: 3. This CDR3 has 17 residues. CDR1 is MGHRA and CDR2 is YSYEKL in the germline V gene. The CDR3 is CASSQGGTSGSQETQYF. DNA of the CDR3: TGCGCCAGCAGCCAAGGCGGGACTAGCGGGAGTCAAGAGACCCAGTACTTC.

The chain joins TRBV6-5 to TRBJ2-1, with 8 bases identical to TRBD1. This CDR3 comprises 12 residues. Germline CDR1 MNHEY, CDR2 SVGAGI. Trimming removed 6 bases from V and 9 bases from J; junction bases left unmatched: 4. CDR3 in amino acids: CASSFRGLEQFF. In DNA form, the CDR3 reads TGTGCCAGCAGCTTCAGGGGGCTTGAGCAGTTCTTC.

The rearrangement uses TRBV5-1 and TRBJ1-2; 7 positions match TRBD1. Unmatched junction bases numbered 9, after V lost 4 bases and J lost 3 bases. Looked up from germline, CDR1 is SGHRS and CDR2 is YFSETQ. The CDR3 totals 15 residues. The CDR3 reads CASSLEGASDYGYTF. Written as DNA, the CDR3 is TGCGCCAGCAGCCTAGAGGGGGCTTCGGACTATGGCTACACCTTC. Combining the CDR3 with reference TRBV5-1 and TRBJ1-2 gives the whole variable domain KAGVTQTPRYLIKTRGQQVTLSCSPISGHRSVSWYQQTPGQGLQFLFEYFSETQRNKGNFPGRFSGRQFSNSRSEMNVSTLELGDSALYLCASSLEGASDYGYTFGSGTRLTVV.

Of note for this clone: Different DNA sequences within this sample yield the same CDR3. The J gene is TRBJ2-7, the V gene TRBV7-9; 7 bases map to TRBD2. Looked up from germline, CDR1 is SEHNR and CDR2 is FQNEAQ (reference sequence). This CDR3 has 15 amino acids. V lost 4 bases, J lost 2 bases, and 8 bases stayed unmatched. The DNA for the CDR3 is TGTGCCAGCAGCTCCCCGGGGCTAGCGGCCTACGAGCAGTACTTC. Encoded protein: CASSSPGLAAYEQYF.

The chain joins TRBV27 to TRBJ1-3; no reliable D call. V was shortened by 4 bases and J by 4 bases, with 2 bases between the two germline ends. This CDR3 contains 11 residues. In germline, CDR1 is MNHEY, CDR2 SMNVEV (reference sequence). The CDR3 protein is CASSSGNTIYF. DNA for the CDR3: TGTGCCAGCAGTTCAGGAAACACCATATATTTT.

V is TRBV30 and J is TRBJ2-1; 14 bases line up with TRBD2. This CDR3 spans 13 amino acids. Per germline, CDR1 GTSNPN and CDR2 SVGIG (reference sequence). V lost 2 bases, J lost 13 bases, and 4 bases stayed unmatched. CDR3 nucleotides: TGTGCCTGGAGTCACGGACTAGCGGGAGGTCAGTTCTTC. This gives the protein CAWSHGLAGGQFF. Combining the CDR3 with reference TRBV30 and TRBJ2-1 gives the whole variable domain SQTIHQWPATLVQPVGSPLSLECTVEGTSNPNLYWYRQAAGRGLQLLFYSVGIGQISSEVPQNLSASRPQDRQFILSSKKLLLSDSGFYLCAWSHGLAGGQFFGPGTRLTVL.

As DNA, the CDR3 is TGTGCCACCTCTAGTGGGAGCAATCAGCCCCAGCATTTT. Amino acid sequence: CATSSGSNQPQHF. V is TRBV19 and J is TRBJ1-5; D remains unclear. The ends were cut back, 10 bases at V and 1 base at J, with 11 bases in the middle. This CDR3 region has 13 residues. Germline loops: CDR1 LNHDA, CDR2 SQIVND (reference sequence).